This T cell receptor beta chain was sequenced for a study of blood T cell repertoires in COVID-19. Study in general: Some COVID-19 samples were acute and others convalescent; all came from the United States, Italy and Spain. T cells, B-cell-depleted T cells, or PBMCs supplied cDNA or gDNA.

Under the authors' procedure: Estimation of nucleated cell counts relied on the amplification of reference gene primers. The protocol was immunoSEQ multiplex PCR, while the TCRdb copy is restricted to in-frame clones and leaves out a portion. D and trimming come from the DNA, and the V and J calls and clone size come from that table. Among about 440,000 clones listed, about 87% were seen once. This CDR3 region has 15 residues. Germline CDR1 ENHRY, CDR2 SYGVKD. V lost 2 bases, J lost 2 bases, and 4 bases stayed unmatched. Enrolment of Seattle patients took place during active infection, and they were followed longitudinally.

Input material: peripheral blood. The rearrangement joins TRBV10-3 to TRBJ2-3; 7 bases agree with TRBD2. The receptor was derived from a woman aged 50 to 60 with COVID-19, enrolled during active disease. The CDR3 bases are TGTGCCATCAGTGAGGGAGCGGGGCTCACAGATACGCAGTATTTT. Protein product: CAISEGAGLTDTQYF.